This T cell receptor beta chain is from a study of T cells after yellow fever vaccination. Germline V gene lookup returns CDR1 SGHTA and CDR2 FQGNSA. The CDR3 spans 17 residues. The junction had 12 bases not matched to a gene; V was cut back by 5 bases and J by 5 bases. TCRdb re-called the 5' RACE reads with MiXCR, one entry per CDR3 protein. The sample lists about 260,000 distinct CDR3 sequences, roughly 5.6% occurring once. The rearrangement uses TRBV7-2 and TRBJ2-5; 12 bases agree with TRBD2. The sequences come from CD4+ T cells sorted from PBMCs, collected on the day of the yellow fever booster vaccination. This sequence was found in a young man who received the YFV17D yellow fever vaccine. The CDR3 DNA is TGTGCCAGCAGCCGCCGGACTAGCGGGGTCCGGGCCGAGACCCAGTACTTC. It specifies CASSRRTSGVRAETQYF.